A selection of T cell receptor beta chains follows, all from one sample in a study of OX40 agonist ivuxolimab in advanced cancers. The protocol was immunoSEQ multiplex PCR, while the TCRdb copy is restricted to in-frame clones and leaves out a portion. The table includes tens of thousands of clones, over 80% detected once. The source was CD4+ or CD8+ T cells sorted from blood, collected in a trial of the OX40 agonist ivuxolimab. These receptors all stem from an adult with an advanced solid tumor such as melanoma, head and neck, liver or kidney cancer. Each CDR3 is given with its conserved first and last residue. D genes are given only for firm matches. Clone size is given for some rows only: seen once, a few or many times, or a class if the clone is expanded.

v_gene: TRBV18; len: 13; d_gene: .; abundance: .; j_gene: TRBJ2-7; CDR3aa: CASSPPSSYEQYF; CDR3nt: TGTGCCAGCTCACCACCGAGCTCCTACGAGCAGTACTTC
v_gene: TRBV25-1; len: 17; d_gene: .; abundance: once; j_gene: TRBJ1-4; CDR3aa: CASSDAGAGPLYEKLFF; CDR3nt: TGTGCCAGCAGTGATGCAGGGGCCGGTCCCTTATATGAAAAACTGTTTTTT
v_gene: TRBV19; len: 13; d_gene: .; abundance: .; j_gene: TRBJ2-7; CDR3aa: CASSIQGLGEQYF; CDR3nt: TGTGCCAGTAGTATACAGGGCCTGGGGGAGCAGTACTTC
v_gene: TRBV7-8; len: 14; d_gene: .; abundance: once; j_gene: TRBJ2-1; CDR3aa: CASSLLVEYNEQFF; CDR3nt: TGTGCCAGCAGCTTACTCGTCGAGTACAATGAGCAGTTCTTC
v_gene: TRBV28; len: 15; d_gene: .; abundance: .; j_gene: TRBJ1-5; CDR3aa: CASSIPGFLNQPQHF; CDR3nt: TGTGCCAGCAGTATTCCAGGGTTCCTCAATCAGCCCCAGCATTTT
v_gene: TRBV5-4; len: 17; d_gene: .; abundance: .; j_gene: TRBJ1-4; CDR3aa: CASSSRVTDSTNEKLFF; CDR3nt: TGTGCCAGCAGCTCTAGGGTGACCGACTCAACTAATGAAAAACTGTTTTTT
v_gene: TRBV9; len: 13; d_gene: .; abundance: .; j_gene: TRBJ2-5; CDR3aa: CASSVGGGETQYF; CDR3nt: TGTGCCAGCAGCGTAGGGGGCGGGGAGACCCAGTACTTC
v_gene: TRBV5-1; len: 17; d_gene: TRBD2; abundance: .; j_gene: TRBJ2-1; CDR3aa: CASSLGFSSGGQNEQFF; CDR3nt: TGCGCCAGCAGCTTGGGATTTTCTAGCGGGGGGCAGAATGAGCAGTTCTTC
v_gene: TRBV2; len: 13; d_gene: TRBD2; abundance: .; j_gene: TRBJ2-5; CDR3aa: CASSGGGGETQYF; CDR3nt: TGTGCCAGCAGTGGCGGGGGGGGCGAGACCCAGTACTTC
v_gene: TRBV5-4; len: 16; d_gene: .; abundance: .; j_gene: TRBJ2-2; CDR3aa: CASSLRGLVNTGELFF; CDR3nt: TGTGCCAGCAGCTTGAGGGGGTTAGTTAACACCGGGGAGCTGTTTTTT
v_gene: TRBV19; len: 17; d_gene: TRBD2; abundance: .; j_gene: TRBJ2-1; CDR3aa: CASSTNTIAGGYNEQFF; CDR3nt: TGTGCCAGTAGTACCAACACGATAGCGGGAGGGTACAATGAGCAGTTCTTC
v_gene: TRBV9; len: 16; d_gene: TRBD1; abundance: .; j_gene: TRBJ1-5; CDR3aa: CASSPGTGDLNQPQHF; CDR3nt: TGTGCCAGCAGCCCCGGGACAGGGGACCTCAATCAGCCCCAGCATTTT
v_gene: TRBV7-9; len: 14; d_gene: .; abundance: .; j_gene: TRBJ2-2; CDR3aa: CASSLAGAGGELFF; CDR3nt: TGTGCCAGCAGCCTAGCAGGGGCCGGCGGGGAGCTGTTTTTT
v_gene: TRBV19; len: 13; d_gene: TRBD1; abundance: .; j_gene: TRBJ2-1; CDR3aa: CASSITGGGEQFF; CDR3nt: TGTGCCAGTAGTATTACAGGGGGCGGTGAGCAGTTCTTC
v_gene: TRBV9; len: 14; d_gene: .; abundance: few; j_gene: TRBJ2-6; CDR3aa: CASSGLSGANVLTF; CDR3nt: TGTGCCAGCAGCGGCTTATCTGGGGCCAACGTCCTGACTTTC
v_gene: TRBV21-1; len: 17; d_gene: .; abundance: .; j_gene: TRBJ2-1; CDR3aa: CASSKPRLADTYNEQFF; CDR3nt: TGTGCCAGCAGCAAACCCAGACTAGCGGATACCTACAATGAGCAGTTCTTC
v_gene: TRBV6-6; len: 16; d_gene: TRBD1; abundance: .; j_gene: TRBJ2-5; CDR3aa: CASSHGQGAAQETQYF; CDR3nt: TGTGCCAGCAGCCACGGACAGGGGGCCGCCCAAGAGACCCAGTACTTC
v_gene: TRBV19; len: 13; d_gene: .; abundance: .; j_gene: TRBJ2-7; CDR3aa: CASRQTTGYEQYF; CDR3nt: TGTGCCAGTAGACAAACTACAGGGTACGAGCAGTACTTC
v_gene: TRBV18; len: 15; d_gene: TRBD1; abundance: .; j_gene: TRBJ2-7; CDR3aa: CASSLPTGSSYEQYF; CDR3nt: TGTGCCAGCTCATTACCGACAGGGTCGTCCTACGAGCAGTACTTC
v_gene: TRBV5-1; len: 15; d_gene: TRBD1; abundance: few; j_gene: TRBJ1-2; CDR3aa: CASSLVPGTDYGYTF; CDR3nt: TGCGCCAGCAGCTTGGTTCCCGGGACAGACTATGGCTACACCTTC
v_gene: TRBV7-8; len: 18; d_gene: .; abundance: once; j_gene: TRBJ2-6; CDR3aa: CASSLLGSAASGANVLTF; CDR3nt: TGTGCCAGCAGCCTCTTAGGGTCCGCCGCCTCTGGGGCCAACGTCCTGACTTTC
v_gene: TRBV28; len: 16; d_gene: TRBD1; abundance: .; j_gene: TRBJ2-7; CDR3aa: CASRLLPGQGAYEQYF; CDR3nt: TGTGCCAGCAGATTATTGCCGGGACAGGGAGCCTACGAGCAGTACTTC
v_gene: TRBV6-1; len: 12; d_gene: .; abundance: .; j_gene: TRBJ2-1; CDR3aa: CASSEDRPWEFF; CDR3nt: TGTGCCAGCAGCGAAGATCGACCCTGGGAGTTCTTC